Listed below are T cell receptor beta chains from one sample, sequenced in a study of B cell selection in AIRE deficiency. Only in-frame clones appear in the TCRdb table, and some are missing; sequencing was by immunoSEQ multiplex PCR. The profile covers about 23,000 clones, with 97% appearing a single time and 0.17% taken by the ten largest. Specimen: conventional CD4+ T cells sorted from PBMCs. The source is a human donor with AIRE deficiency. Each CDR3 is given without its conserved first and last residue. The order of the fields is CDR3 length, V gene, CDR3 protein.

14,TRBV7-9,ASSSRGGRAYNEQF
14,TRBV13,ASSRGDGPLRTEAF
12,TRBV7-9,ASLRGAFPDTQY
13,TRBV11-2,ASSAGTFLRNEQY
11,TRBV18,ASRGQANTEAF
13,TRBV19,ASSSRFRAQDEQY
12,TRBV6-1,ASNARDRGQEQY
10,TRBV27,ASSSTGFGYT
11,TRBV7-9,ASSPIINTEAF
15,TRBV2,ASSEFQSPQGGTEAF
12,TRBV5-1,ASNQGLDTGELF
16,TRBV18,ASSPPPIPGQGETEAF
16,TRBV7-9,ASSLVKLAGENTGELF
12,TRBV5-4,ASSLGLAGAEQY
11,TRBV30,AWSVFRGIEQY
15,TRBV11-2,ASSLGVRGRGGTEAF
14,TRBV5-4,ASSPPTGGRAGEQF
13,TRBV5-6,ASSPTDGNTGELF
14,TRBV29-1,SVAGREIICNQPQH